This TCR beta chain was identified during a study of shared clonotypes between healthy human individuals. In the study overall: Every donor yielded three CD4 naive, three CD4 memory, two CD8 naive and one CD8 memory plate.

This CDR3 is 16 amino acids long. Germline CDR1 SEHNR, CDR2 FQNEAQ (reference sequence). V gave up 8 bases and J gave up 3 bases, with 19 bases separating them. An even split of each subset's genomic DNA across several immunoSEQ plates was performed. The method was immunoSEQ multiplex PCR; TCRdb's version includes in-frame clones alone and lacks a portion of them. Among 900,000 to 1,200,000 clones, more than 75% were seen once, and the ten largest hold roughly 0.55%. Study results and caveats: An anticipated effect of sequencing depth on clonotype sharing among donors was recognized.

For this clone: Its antigen remains unknown.

The sequence derives from a man aged 18 to 29 in good health. Some clones in this sample may be carry-over from other donors' samples. The sequenced sample was memory CD4+ T cells from PBMCs. As to subset: CD45RA-negative fraction. The chain carries TRBV7-9 and TRBJ1-4, with D unclear. Written as DNA, the CDR3 is TGTGCCAGCCAAAAAGAGGGTAGCACGGCTAATGAAAAACTGTTTTTT. It yields the protein CASQKEGSTANEKLFF. Supplemented by reference TRBV7-9 and TRBJ1-4, the full variable domain reads DTGVSQNPRHKITKRGQNVTFRCDPISEHNRLYWYRQTLGQGPEFLTYFQNEAQLEKSRLLSDRFSAERPKGSFSTLEIQRTEQGDSAMYLCASQKEGSTANEKLFFGSGTQLSVL.